Listed below are T cell receptor beta chains from one sample, sequenced in a study of blood T cell repertoires in COVID-19. Sequencing used immunoSEQ multiplex PCR; TCRdb keeps in-frame clones, though not all of them. This repertoire shows just over 90,000 clones, about 88% found once; its top ten account for about 19%. Sequenced: peripheral blood. These receptor sequences come from an elderly woman with acute or convalescent COVID-19. Each CDR3 is given with its conserved first and last residue. A D gene is named only where the DNA matches it firmly. Clone size appears in some rows only: once, few, many, or a class for an expanded clone.

.	TRBV11-3	.	15	TRBJ2-3	CASSFGYLSTDTQYF	TGTGCCAGCAGCTTCGGGTACCTGAGCACAGATACGCAGTATTTT
TRBD1	TRBV2	.	12	TRBJ2-7	CASSLLDRGQYF	TGTGCCAGCAGTCTCTTGGACAGGGGGCAGTACTTC
.	TRBV5-5	.	15	TRBJ1-5	CASSPRGLGNQPQHF	TGTGCCAGCAGCCCCCGCGGGTTGGGGAATCAGCCCCAGCATTTT
.	TRBV19	.	14	TRBJ1-4	CASGALTTNEKLFF	TGTGCCAGTGGAGCATTAACAACTAATGAAAAACTGTTTTTT
.	TRBV7-9	.	14	TRBJ1-2	CASSSAWGTDGYTF	TGTGCCAGCAGCTCCGCGTGGGGGACTGATGGCTACACCTTC
TRBD1	TRBV29-1	.	14	TRBJ2-5	CSVGGSRDRETQYF	TGCAGCGTTGGGGGATCCCGGGACAGAGAGACCCAGTACTTC
.	TRBV5-5	.	15	TRBJ1-3	CASSTGHRTGNTIYF	TGTGCCAGCAGCACGGGACACCGGACTGGAAACACCATATATTTT
.	TRBV3-1/TRBV3-2	.	14	TRBJ2-7	CASSQDDRSYEQYF	TGTGCCAGCAGCCAAGACGACAGATCCTACGAGCAGTACTTC
TRBD1	TRBV5-4	.	14	TRBJ2-5	CASSSGTGARTQYF	TGTGCCAGCAGCTCTGGGACAGGGGCCCGGACCCAGTACTTC
.	TRBV11-2	once	14	TRBJ2-2	CASSLVAGAGELFF	TGTGCCAGCAGCTTAGTGGCCGGGGCCGGGGAGCTGTTTTTT
.	TRBV29-1	.	10	TRBJ2-1	CSAQVNEQFF	TGCAGCGCACAAGTGAATGAGCAGTTCTTC
.	TRBV18	.	14	TRBJ1-6	CASSHSQTNSPLHF	TGTGCCAGCTCACACTCACAGACGAATTCACCCCTCCACTTT
TRBD1	TRBV9	once	15	TRBJ2-7	CASSFRDRGPYEQYF	TGTGCCAGCAGCTTTAGGGACAGGGGACCGTACGAGCAGTACTTC
.	TRBV11-2	.	14	TRBJ1-5	CASSLDGVGQPQHF	TGTGCCAGCAGCTTAGACGGGGTCGGGCAGCCCCAGCATTTT
.	TRBV7-3	.	13	TRBJ2-2	CASSSKNTGELFF	TGTGCCAGCAGCTCCAAGAACACCGGGGAGCTGTTTTTT
TRBD2	TRBV12-5	.	17	TRBJ2-3	CASGLGLAGLSTDTQYF	TGTGCTAGTGGTTTAGGTCTAGCGGGGCTTAGCACAGATACGCAGTATTTT
.	TRBV6-5	.	14	TRBJ2-3	CASLSSGTTDTQYF	TGTGCCAGCTTAAGTAGCGGAACCACAGATACGCAGTATTTT
.	TRBV7-7	.	15	TRBJ2-5	CASSPRWQTQETQYF	TGTGCTAGCAGCCCGCGGTGGCAGACCCAAGAGACCCAGTACTTC
TRBD1	TRBV6-5	.	14	TRBJ2-7	CASRLGQADREQYF	TGTGCCAGCAGGCTCGGACAGGCCGATCGCGAGCAGTACTTC
.	TRBV5-1	.	14	TRBJ1-1	CASSLAVLSTEAFF	TGCGCCAGCAGCTTGGCCGTGCTCAGCACTGAAGCTTTCTTT
TRBD1	TRBV6-5	.	14	TRBJ1-4	CASSFRDREEKLFF	TGTGCCAGCTCTTTCCGGGACAGGGAGGAAAAACTGTTTTTT
TRBD1	TRBV7-8	once	13	TRBJ1-5	CASSRDRDQPQHF	TGTGCCAGCAGCCGGGACAGAGATCAGCCCCAGCATTTT
TRBD1	TRBV6-7	.	12	TRBJ2-7	CASKPGGNEQYF	TGTGCCAGCAAGCCAGGGGGCAACGAGCAGTACTTC
.	TRBV5-5	.	16	TRBJ2-3	CASIPTQGRGTDTQYF	TGTGCCAGCATCCCCACCCAGGGGAGAGGCACAGATACGCAGTATTTT
.	TRBV7-3	.	13	TRBJ2-7	CASSPDRTDEQYF	TGTGCCAGCAGCCCCGACAGGACAGACGAGCAGTACTTC
.	TRBV2	.	14	TRBJ2-3	CASGLRGGPDTQYF	TGTGCCAGTGGGTTGAGGGGGGGCCCAGATACGCAGTATTTT
TRBD1	TRBV2	.	13	TRBJ1-1	CASSLRQGAEAFF	TGTGCCAGCAGTCTTAGACAGGGCGCTGAAGCTTTCTTT
TRBD1	TRBV7-2	once	16	TRBJ1-2	CASSSRTGGGHYGYTF	TGTGCCAGCAGCTCCCGGACAGGGGGCGGACACTATGGCTACACCTTC
TRBD1	TRBV6-5	.	15	TRBJ1-2	CASSPAGTGNYGYTF	TGTGCCAGCAGCCCCGCCGGGACAGGGAACTATGGCTACACCTTC
TRBD1	TRBV19	.	17	TRBJ1-5	CASSMPGQGVGNQPQHF	TGTGCCAGTAGTATGCCTGGACAGGGCGTCGGCAATCAGCCCCAGCATTTT
.	TRBV5-1	once	15	TRBJ1-1	CASSLVPGWNTEAFF	TGCGCCAGCAGCTTGGTTCCAGGTTGGAACACTGAAGCTTTCTTT
.	TRBV5-1	.	13	TRBJ1-4	CASSLAGAEKLFF	TGCGCCAGCAGCTTAGCGGGTGCTGAAAAACTGTTTTTT
TRBD1	TRBV4-2	.	17	TRBJ1-2	CASSHRQGDGALIGYTF	TGTGCCAGCAGCCATCGACAGGGGGACGGCGCCCTGATCGGCTACACCTTC
TRBD1	TRBV28	.	15	TRBJ1-4	CASSSPGQAPEKLFF	TGTGCCAGCAGCTCGCCGGGACAGGCTCCAGAAAAACTGTTTTTT
TRBD1	TRBV4-1	.	15	TRBJ1-4	CASSQDGQADEKLFF	TGCGCCAGCAGCCAAGACGGACAGGCGGACGAAAAACTGTTTTTT
.	TRBV6-5	.	10	TRBJ1-2	CATYSYGYTF	TGTGCCACCTACAGCTATGGCTACACCTTC